This TCR beta chain appears in the sequencing data of a study of OX40 agonist ivuxolimab in advanced cancers. Looking at the study overall: Ivuxolimab, which targeted the costimulatory receptor OX40 (CD134), was an agonistic, fully human IgG2 monoclonal antibody. Intravenous ivuxolimab was administered to patients every 2 weeks at six dose levels: 0.01, 0.1, 0.3, 1.5, 3 and 10 mg/kg. Among the approximately 54 dose-escalation patients, around 20 had hepatocellular carcinoma, approximately 15 melanoma, 9 renal cell carcinoma and 9 head and neck cancer. A male proportion of almost 85% and a mean age of approximately 58 years, ranging from roughly 23 to 80, were recorded for the dose-escalation cohort. Patients were allowed to have had prior anti-PD-1, anti-PD-L1 or anti-CTLA-4 therapy, and approximately 40% of the dose-escalation patients had previously received checkpoint inhibitors. Partial responses occurred in three dose-escalation patients: two with cutaneous melanoma and one with hepatocellular carcinoma. Peripheral TCRbeta sequencing was intended to test whether TCR sequence diversity was altered and clonal T-cell expansion was caused by ivuxolimab. The paper covers the monotherapy dose-escalation part of the phase I ivuxolimab trial, which included N = 52 patients. The full study reports these points: In the 0.1-3.0 mg/kg groups, partial responders were among the patients with the lowest normalized peripheral clonal expansion, particularly in CD8+ T cells. Low levels of normalized T-cell clonal expansion were also seen in some nonresponding patients. Which antigens the clonally expanded peripheral T cells were specific for was not determined. After ivuxolimab, more expanded clones were found on average in CD8+ T cells than in CD4+ T cells. At doses of 0.1 to 3.0 mg/kg, clonal expansion of both CD4+ and CD8+ blood T cells was observed from baseline to week 6.

V was cut back by 2 bases and J by 2 bases, leaving a gap of 10 bases between them. Counted from cysteine to phenylalanine, this CDR3 has 15 amino acids. The kept DNA is CDR3 alone, 45 bases in frame from the first base. The germline V gene specifies KGHSH as CDR1 and LQKENI as CDR2. With regard to this clone: What this receptor recognizes is not known. Per-base qualities were not stored, and no clone one base away is much larger.

To sequence the TCRbeta CDR3 region, genomic DNA was isolated from the sorted cells. The immunoSEQ Assay was used to sequence the TCRbeta CDR3 regions. TCRdb limited this immuneACCESS table to in-frame rearrangements with V and J called. A share of clones is missing; checked studies link under half to unresolved V genes, and the rest is unexplained. For this sample the table gives over 55,000 clones, of which around 90% were detected only once. The ten largest clones represent around 10% of the sample. The trial excluded patients who had a history of autoimmune disease or were on systemic immunosuppression. Peripheral blood for TCR sequencing was drawn from every dose cohort at baseline, at cycle 4 day 1 and at cycle 7 day 1. The samples were drawn from a first-in-human, open-label, multicenter phase I dose-escalation trial of ivuxolimab. Adults with locally advanced or metastatic head and neck squamous cell, hepatocellular, melanoma or renal cell carcinoma were enrolled in the trial. CD4+ and CD8+ T cells were sorted separately from peripheral blood before TCR sequencing.

The rearrangement joined TRBV18 to TRBJ2-1, and possibly TRBD2, on 7 matching bases. The TCR comes from an adult with an advanced solid tumor such as melanoma, head and neck, liver or kidney cancer. Sequencing used CD4+ or CD8+ T cells sorted from blood, obtained in a trial of the OX40 agonist ivuxolimab. The CDR3 protein sequence reads: CASSPDGGPYNEQFF. The nucleotides are TGTGCCAGCTCACCAGACGGGGGGCCCTACAATGAGCAGTTCTTC. The CDR3 plus the reference TRBV18 and TRBJ2-1 genes for the other parts give the full variable domain: NAGVMQNPRHLVRRRGQEARLRCSPMKGHSHVYWYRQLPEEGLKFMVYLQKENIIDESGMPKERFSAEFPKEGPSILRIQQVVRGDSAAYFCASSPDGGPYNEQFFGPGTRLTVL.